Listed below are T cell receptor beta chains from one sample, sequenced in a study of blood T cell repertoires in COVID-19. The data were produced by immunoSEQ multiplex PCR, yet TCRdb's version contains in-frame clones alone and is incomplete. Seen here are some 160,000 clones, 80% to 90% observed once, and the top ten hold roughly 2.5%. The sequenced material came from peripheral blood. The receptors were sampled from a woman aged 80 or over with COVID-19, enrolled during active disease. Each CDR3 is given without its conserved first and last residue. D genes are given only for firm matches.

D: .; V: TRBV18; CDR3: ASSPFPAPGGGTDTQY
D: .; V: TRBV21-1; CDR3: ASSTLPGQGIYGYT
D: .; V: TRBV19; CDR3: ASSRSRGLLYSNQPQH
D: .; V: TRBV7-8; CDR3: ASSLGGPSSYEQY
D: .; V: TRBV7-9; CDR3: ASSSPGDEQY
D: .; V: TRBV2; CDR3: ASDLGGDQPQH
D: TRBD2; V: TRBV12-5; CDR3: ASGFGGGAVNEQF
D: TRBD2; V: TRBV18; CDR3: ASSPPSGGSTDTQY
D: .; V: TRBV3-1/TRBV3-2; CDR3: ASSQTGRGWTDTQY
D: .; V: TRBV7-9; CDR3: ASSHRRGYENYGYT
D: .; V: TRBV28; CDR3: ASSSPLSYEQY
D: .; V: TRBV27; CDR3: ASRGRGNTEAF
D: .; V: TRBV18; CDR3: ASSPVFDSEADTQY
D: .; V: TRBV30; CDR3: AWSPRFAGLGSSYNSPLH
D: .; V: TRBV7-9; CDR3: ASSSAGSFYEQY
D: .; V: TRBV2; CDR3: ASSERGLSGTGELF
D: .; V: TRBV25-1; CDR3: ASSSVAGKAYNEQF
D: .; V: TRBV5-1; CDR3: ASSLVAGSINEQF
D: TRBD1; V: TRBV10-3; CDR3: AIRALDRGNEQF
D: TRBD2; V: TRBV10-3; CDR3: ATQTSGGGSWEQF
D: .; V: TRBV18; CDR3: ASSQSDWYNEQF
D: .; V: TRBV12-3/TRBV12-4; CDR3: AKTENSNQPQH
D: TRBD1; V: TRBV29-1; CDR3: SGGTGDTYEQY
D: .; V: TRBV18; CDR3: ASNRVDSPLH
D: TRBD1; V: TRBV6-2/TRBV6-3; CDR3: ASSYADRRANQPQH
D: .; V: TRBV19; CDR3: ASSRPNTDTQY
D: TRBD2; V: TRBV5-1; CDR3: ASSSLAGGLGDTQY
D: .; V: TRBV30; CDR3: AWSRRQGNTYEQY
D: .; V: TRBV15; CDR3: ATSSGGRDSGNTIY
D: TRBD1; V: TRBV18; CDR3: ASSPPEGGLWEETQY
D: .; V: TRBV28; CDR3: ASSLLGHPSYEQY
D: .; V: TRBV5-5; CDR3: ASSSLQGGNTGELF
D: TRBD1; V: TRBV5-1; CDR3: ASSMTGLDTEAF
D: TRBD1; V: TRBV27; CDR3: ASSLAGQGRQPQH
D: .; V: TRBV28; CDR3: ASRGYGRLNEQY
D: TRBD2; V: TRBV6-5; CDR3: ASSSGTSGSYEQY
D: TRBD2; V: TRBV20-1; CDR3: SASSLGTSGSIGSQTQY
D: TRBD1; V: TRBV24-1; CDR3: ATSEKGQKDYEQY
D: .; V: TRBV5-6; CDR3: ASSFAGFAYEQY
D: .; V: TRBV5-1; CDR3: ASSRSGDGYNEQF
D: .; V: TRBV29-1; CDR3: SVEMGRDYEQY
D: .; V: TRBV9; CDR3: ASSVVGSGQETQY
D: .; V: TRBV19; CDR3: ASSYRGNQPQH
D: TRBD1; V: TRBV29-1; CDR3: SVLKGTGTDTQY
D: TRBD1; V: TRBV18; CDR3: ASSRETGQGYT
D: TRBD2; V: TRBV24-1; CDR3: ATSDPIWGGRSGTDTQY
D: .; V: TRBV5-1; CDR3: ASSLGRVVNTEAF
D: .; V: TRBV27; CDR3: ASSPNQGFAEAF
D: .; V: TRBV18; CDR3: ASSNRQSNEKLF
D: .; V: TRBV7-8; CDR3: ASSYSSYNSPLH